A selection of T cell receptor beta chains follows, all from one sample in a study of T cells in Graves' hyperthyroidism and ophthalmopathy. Each CDR3 protein is one row after TCRdb ran MiXCR on the multiplex PCR reads. The data show about 380,000 distinct CDR3 sequences, less than 20% seen once. Sequencing was performed on blood. All receptors come from a man younger than 30 with Graves' ophthalmopathy. Both conserved end residues are part of each CDR3.

CDR3 length	J gene	V gene	CDR3 protein
15	TRBJ1-1	TRBV10-3	CAISDSGQGGREAFF
16	TRBJ1-5	TRBV4-1	CASSQTFRYSNQPQHF
16	TRBJ2-1	TRBV7-3	CASSLIDRGRGNEQFF
16	TRBJ2-3	TRBV3-1	CASSPRGGPSTDTQYF
14	TRBJ2-5	TRBV5-1	CASSPISPLADQYF
12	TRBJ1-2	TRBV20-1	CSARGINYGYTF
13	TRBJ2-3	TRBV2	CASSSDSPLMQYF
15	TRBJ2-3	TRBV28	CASSPEGLYTDTQYF
17	TRBJ1-2	TRBV20-1	CSASNPGTGGYHYGYTF
13	TRBJ1-1	TRBV29-1	CSAVAGDRAEAFF
15	TRBJ2-7	TRBV12-3/TRBV12-4	CASSTAGTMTYEQYF
14	TRBJ1-2	TRBV7-9	CASSLLRDNYGYTF
14	TRBJ1-2	TRBV4-1	CASSRVRANYGYTF
14	TRBJ1-4	TRBV20-1	CSAPTGVTSEKLFF
16	TRBJ1-5	TRBV10-3	CAISESSGAFNQPQHF
17	TRBJ2-5	TRBV5-6	CASSRRLAGGWQETQYF
17	TRBJ2-3	TRBV24-1	CATSSRQGPSSTDTQYF
17	TRBJ2-1	TRBV7-2	CASSRDSSGGRGVEQFF
15	TRBJ2-1	TRBV18	CASSPRTSVGRVQFF
14	TRBJ1-2	TRBV6-1	CASSEGVVNYGYTF
18	TRBJ2-3	TRBV5-1	CASSRWTSGVPSTDTQYF
10	TRBJ2-1	TRBV6-1	CASRNLEQFF
15	TRBJ2-5	TRBV20-1	CSADPDDTPGETQYF
16	TRBJ1-6	TRBV10-2	CASSRPGQGANSPLHF
15	TRBJ2-3	TRBV24-1	CATSDPGQGIDTQYF
17	TRBJ1-6	TRBV4-1	CASSQLGGDRYNSPLHF
16	TRBJ2-2	TRBV3-1	CASSPGTALNTGEPFF
15	TRBJ2-7	TRBV7-9	CASSFRSREGDEQYF
15	TRBJ2-2	TRBV7-9	CASSTSGRNTGELFF
15	TRBJ1-5	TRBV20-1	CSAPLGRSSNQPQHF
16	TRBJ1-1	TRBV2	CASSAHRDRVGTEAFF
14	TRBJ1-5	TRBV5-6	CASSLAGGSQPQHF
14	TRBJ2-5	TRBV20-1	CSLRVTGVEETQYF
14	TRBJ2-1	TRBV10-3	CAISVGQGKDEQFF
21	TRBJ2-1	TRBV7-9	CASSRDSSGGRGAEIYNEQFF
14	TRBJ2-7	TRBV20-1	CSARGLDRGHEQYF
14	TRBJ2-3	TRBV10-2	CASSESGGSDTQYF
17	TRBJ2-1	TRBV5-5	CASSLAGQGGSYNEQFF
12	TRBJ2-7	TRBV27	CASKDGPYEQYF
17	TRBJ2-4	TRBV9	CASSVESERGSKNIQYF
12	TRBJ2-1	TRBV7-9	CASSSDRLEQFF
14	TRBJ2-7	TRBV12-3/TRBV12-4	CASSLVEGRYEQYF